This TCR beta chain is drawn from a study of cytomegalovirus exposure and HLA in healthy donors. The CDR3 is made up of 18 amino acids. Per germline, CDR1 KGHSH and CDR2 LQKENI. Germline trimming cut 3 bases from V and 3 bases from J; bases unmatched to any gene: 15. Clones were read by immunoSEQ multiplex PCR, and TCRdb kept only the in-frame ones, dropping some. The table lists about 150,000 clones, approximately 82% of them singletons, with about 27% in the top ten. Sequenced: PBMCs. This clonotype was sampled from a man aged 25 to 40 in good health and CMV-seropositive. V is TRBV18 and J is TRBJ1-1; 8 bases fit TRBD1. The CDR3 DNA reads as TGTGCCAGCTCACCTTCTCAAATACATCCGGGACAGGACACTGAAGCTTTCTTT. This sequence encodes CASSPSQIHPGQDTEAFF.